This passage covers 30 T cell receptor beta chains from one sample sequenced in a study of monozygotic twins with inflammatory bowel disease (dated by TCRdb to between 2018 and 2020). The receptor library was made with 5' RACE. The sequencer was an Illumina HiSeq 2500. Reads reprocessed by TCRdb are summarized as one entry per CDR3 protein sequence, and DNA is absent. The sample table includes about 380,000 distinct CDR3 sequences. 2% to 3% of the sample is taken by the ten largest. Material: blood. Receptors were obtained from a human donor with ulcerative colitis or Crohn's disease, or a healthy co-twin of an affected twin (not recorded which).

J is TRBJ2-7 and V is TRBV4-1; the D call of TRBD1 rests on TCRdb alone, since no DNA is present to check it. This CDR3 has 14 amino acids. From germline, CDR1 is MGHRA and CDR2 YSYEKL. CDR3 protein: CASSPVGGKNEQYF.

The chain combines TRBV10-3 with TRBJ1-5; TCRdb designates TRBD1, a call that cannot be tested without DNA. The CDR3 totals 17 residues. From germline, CDR1 is ENHRY and CDR2 SYGVKD. The CDR3 spells CAISESLGTYLNQPQHF.

The J gene is TRBJ2-7, the V gene TRBV4-3; TCRdb names TRBD2, which stays unverified in the absence of DNA. Germline V lookup: CDR1 LGHNA, CDR2 YSLEER. CDR3 length: 16 residues. The CDR3 is CASSQGISGASYEQYF.

The chain combines TRBV21-1 with TRBJ2-3; TCRdb's D gene call, TRBD1, goes unchecked for lack of DNA. TRBV21-1 is a listed pseudogene. This CDR3 is 15 amino acids long. CDR3 sequence reads: CASKGATTRPDTQYF.

This chain joins TRBV19 and TRBJ2-5; there is no DNA to check the TCRdb D call of TRBD1. CDR3 size: 11 residues. In germline, CDR1 is LNHDA, CDR2 SQIVND (reference sequence). The CDR3 spells CASRTQETQYF.

J is TRBJ2-7 and V is TRBV27; as DNA is missing, the TRBD1 call by TCRdb cannot be tested. The CDR3 spans 12 residues. In germline, CDR1 is MNHEY, CDR2 SMNVEV (reference sequence). The CDR3 sequence is CASSNGGYEQYF.

The CDR3 reads CASSLGPGTHQTGELFF. The chain joins TRBV27 to TRBJ2-2; as DNA is missing, the TRBD2 call by TCRdb cannot be tested. The CDR3 is 17 residues long. Germline V gene data show CDR1 as MNHEY and CDR2 as SMNVEV (reference sequence).

V is TRBV20-1 and J is TRBJ2-5; the D call from TCRdb, TRBD1, cannot be confirmed without DNA. CDR1 and CDR2 (germline): DFQATT, SNEGSKA (reference sequence). This CDR3 spans 15 amino acids. The CDR3 reads CSVPRRGGSQETQYF.

The genes are TRBV15 and TRBJ2-1; TCRdb selects TRBD1, and the lack of DNA leaves this call unchecked. Germline CDR1 and CDR2: LNHNV and YYDKDF (reference sequence). The CDR3 consists of 16 residues. This CDR3 reads CATSRGNRGLDNEQFF.

The rearrangement joins TRBV9 to TRBJ1-2. Germline CDR1 and CDR2: SGDLS and YYNGEE. CDR3 length: 15 residues. The CDR3 reads CASRAIGRLGYGYTF. Full variable domain (missing parts from reference TRBV9 and TRBJ1-2): DSGVTQTPKHLITATGQRVTLRCSPRSGDLSVYWYQQSLDQGLQFLIQYYNGEERAKGNILERFSAQQFPDLHSELNLSSLELGDSALYFCASRAIGRLGYGYTFGSGTRLTVV.

The CDR3 spells CASSQDTQAAINEKLFF. V and J are TRBV4-3 and TRBJ1-4. CDR1 and CDR2 from the germline V gene are LGHNA and YSLEER. This CDR3 comprises 17 residues.

The chain recombines TRBV3-1 with TRBJ2-2; TCRdb lists TRBD2, though no DNA is available to test this call. CDR3 length: 16 residues. CDR1 and CDR2 (germline): LGHDT, YNNKEL (reference sequence). The CDR3 is CASSQAGLARTGELFF.

The chain recombines TRBV5-5 with TRBJ1-6. The CDR3 is 15 amino acids. CDR1 SGHKS and CDR2 YYEKEE come from the germline V gene (reference sequence). The CDR3 loop reads CASSFSGGLNSPLHF.

The chain links TRBV12-3 or TRBV12-4 to TRBJ1-5; TCRdb designates TRBD1, a call that cannot be tested without DNA. This CDR3 spans 16 amino acids. The CDR3 loop reads CASSLARQGHNQPQHF.

V usage is TRBV29-1 and J usage is TRBJ2-1; the TRBD1 assignment by TCRdb is unverifiable without DNA. Germline CDR1 reads SQVTM; CDR2 reads ANQGSEA. This CDR3 region has 14 residues. The CDR3: CSVVRGGEYNEQFF.

The CDR3: CSARDALFSGNTIYF. The V and J genes are TRBV20-1 and TRBJ1-3. Per the germline V gene, CDR1 is DFQATT and CDR2 is SNEGSKA (reference sequence). The CDR3 is 15 residues long.

J is TRBJ2-3 and V is TRBV10-3; TCRdb selects TRBD2, and the lack of DNA leaves this call unchecked. Germline CDR1 and CDR2: ENHRY and SYGVKD. CDR3 length: 15 residues. Here the CDR3 reads CATATGTSGADTQYF.

CDR3 loop: CASSLGLGGGTEAFF. The genes are TRBV13 and TRBJ1-1; the TRBD1 assignment by TCRdb is unverifiable without DNA. The CDR3 sequence is 15 residues long. The germline V gene has CDR1 PRHDT and CDR2 FYEKMQ (reference sequence).

The chain uses TRBV20-1 and TRBJ1-6; the TRBD1 assignment by TCRdb is unverifiable without DNA. This CDR3 spans 15 amino acids. Germline V gene data show CDR1 as DFQATT and CDR2 as SNEGSKA (reference sequence). The CDR3 loop is CSARVMKGVNSPLHF.

The CDR3 loop reads CATSARRAGTGEQFF. The gene calls are TRBV24-1 and TRBJ2-1; TCRdb returns TRBD1, unconfirmable since there is no DNA. Germline CDR1 KGHDR, CDR2 SFDVKD. This CDR3 spans 15 amino acids.

This rearrangement joins TRBV7-9 to TRBJ2-7; TCRdb picks TRBD1, but there is no DNA to check that call. The CDR3 runs 13 residues. Germline V gene data show CDR1 as SEHNR and CDR2 as FQNEAQ (reference sequence). CDR3: CASSRGRGYEQYF.

CDR3 sequence reads: CASSFGTGDYEQYF. This sequence joins TRBV27 and TRBJ2-7; the D call of TRBD1 rests on TCRdb alone, since no DNA is present to check it. CDR1 is MNHEY and CDR2 is SMNVEV in the germline V gene (reference sequence). The CDR3 sequence is 14 residues long.

The rearrangement joins TRBV7-2 to TRBJ2-2; the TRBD2 assignment by TCRdb is unverifiable without DNA. Germline CDR1 SGHTA, CDR2 FQGNSA. The CDR3 length is 15 residues. This chain's CDR3 is CASSSRLALTGELFF.

The V gene is TRBV7-6, the J gene TRBJ1-1. CDR3 length: 12 amino acids. Germline-derived CDR1 and CDR2 are SGHVS and FNYEAQ. Here the CDR3 reads CASSAWGVEAFF.

The chain employs TRBV12-3 or TRBV12-4 and TRBJ1-1; TCRdb's D call, TRBD1, is unchecked because there is no DNA. The CDR3 runs to 14 residues. The CDR3 is CASSLTGAVTEAFF.

The chain recombines TRBV12-5 with TRBJ2-3; TCRdb designates TRBD2, a call that cannot be tested without DNA. Germline CDR1 LGHNT, CDR2 FRNRAP. The CDR3 has 16 amino acids. The CDR3 loop is CASGSGQRDYSDTQYF. The full variable domain, with the rest looked up from reference TRBV12-5 and TRBJ2-3, is DARVTQTPRHKVTEMGQEVTMRCQPILGHNTVFWYRQTMMQGLELLAYFRNRAPLDDSGMPKDRFSAEMPDATLATLKIQPSEPRDSAVYFCASGSGQRDYSDTQYFGPGTRLTVL.

The V gene is TRBV10-3, the J gene TRBJ2-7; TCRdb designates TRBD1, a call that cannot be tested without DNA. Germline V lookup: CDR1 ENHRY, CDR2 SYGVKD. The CDR3 runs 13 residues. This chain's CDR3 is CAISEQQGNEQYF.

This chain connects TRBV5-5 to TRBJ2-1. CDR1 and CDR2 (germline): SGHKS, YYEKEE (reference sequence). This CDR3 comprises 15 residues. Here the CDR3 reads CASSPRTDSYNEQFF.

The chain recombines TRBV19 with TRBJ2-5; TCRdb names TRBD2, which stays unverified in the absence of DNA. Germline V gives CDR1 LNHDA, CDR2 SQIVND (reference sequence). The CDR3 contains 16 residues. Here the CDR3 reads CASSKLLAEWGETQYF.

The rearrangement uses TRBV5-1 and TRBJ2-1; with no DNA, the TCRdb D assignment of TRBD1 cannot be verified. This CDR3 region has 15 residues. Germline CDR1 SGHRS, CDR2 YFSETQ. CDR3 amino acids: CASSLDRATDNEQFF.